The clone carrying this T cell receptor (beta chain) was counted at least ten times. Its antigen is not known. Deletions cut 10 bases from V and 2 bases from J, with 18 bases between. The CDR3 is 14 residues long. The data stem from a study of T cell repertoires in cytomegalovirus infection. Study background: Shared public TCR beta signatures pointed to both CMV infection and a matching HLA type.

A single record per CDR3 protein comes from TCRdb applying MiXCR to the reads. The table has roughly 230,000 distinct CDR3 sequences, about 12% seen once. Overall study results and limits: The study found HLA-C-restricted CMV-specific TCR beta clonotypes dominating the ex vivo response.

This TCR derives from a human donor in good health (CMV status not recorded). Some clones in this sample may be carry-over from other donors' samples. The chain combines TRBV12-3 or TRBV12-4 with TRBJ2-7; D assignment may be TRBD1 or TRBD2 (5 bases each). Sequenced sample: PBMCs. The CDR3 DNA follows: TGTGCCACTTCCCAGAGGGGTCTCGCCTACGAGCAGTACTTC. Its translation is CATSQRGLAYEQYF.